Sequencing of this T cell receptor (beta chain) was carried out in a study of T-cell memory formation after mild COVID-19. Whole-study findings and limits: A balance of CD4 and CD8 characterized clones contracting day 15 to 85, whereas later expanders leaned CD4+.

The CDR3 runs 18 residues. V lost 4 bases, J lost 0 bases, and 16 bases lay in between. The V gene's germline CDR1 is SGHTA and CDR2 FQGNSA. In the case of this clonotype: Antigen unknown.

Each CDR3 protein gets one entry after TCRdb re-called the 5' RACE reads with MiXCR. The sample contains some 120,000 distinct CDR3 sequences, over 15% of which appear only once. Sample: PBMCs or a T cell subset sorted from them (not recorded which). J is TRBJ2-6 and V is TRBV7-2; a weak D match, TRBD2 (5 bases). This TCR derives from a man between 18 and 35 years old who had mild COVID-19 (a few samples of this study predate the infection). Cell type and time point are not known. The CDR3 spells CASSSNVRGYSGANVLTF. CDR3 coding DNA: TGTGCCAGCAGCTCCAACGTTCGAGGGTACTCTGGGGCCAACGTCCTGACTTTC. The variable domain in full, with the rest retrieved from reference TRBV7-2 and TRBJ2-6, is GAGVSQSPSNKVTEKGKDVELRCDPISGHTALYWYRQSLGQGLEFLIYFQGNSAPDKSGLPSDRFSAERTGGSVSTLTIQRTQQEDSAVYLCASSSNVRGYSGANVLTFGAGSRLTVL.